The sequence of this T cell receptor (beta chain) was determined in a study of cytomegalovirus exposure and HLA in healthy donors. V was clipped by 6 bases and J by 4 bases; unmatched bases: 4. This CDR3 contains 14 residues. Germline lookup yields CDR1 MNHEY and CDR2 SVGAGI. PCR employed 60 Vbeta and 13 Jbeta primers. Produced via immunoSEQ multiplex PCR; TCRdb's table is partial and in-frame only. The sample contains around 150,000 clones, 85% of which appear only once. Comment on this clone: The antigen remains undetermined.

Study outcomes and limitations: Later on, analysis showed that most CMV-associated TCR beta chains appeared to be HLA-restricted.

The donors gave bone marrow, and they were healthy. The J gene is TRBJ1-3, the V gene TRBV6-5; TRBD1 agrees at 9 bases. The sequenced material came from PBMCs. This TCR was recovered from a man younger than 30 in good health and CMV-seropositive. The CDR3 sequence: CASSRTGDGNTIYF. The DNA of the CDR3 is TGTGCCAGCAGCCGGACAGGGGACGGAAACACCATATATTTT.